The 13 T cell receptor beta chains listed next were all sequenced from one sample in a study of T cells after yellow fever vaccination. TCRdb analysed the 5' RACE reads with MiXCR anew, one entry per CDR3 protein. The top ten clones hold about 15% of a sample with 300,000 to 450,000 distinct CDR3 sequences, more than 5.5% of them seen once. Sequenced here: PBMCs, sampled 5 days after the yellow fever booster vaccination. Source of these receptors: a man younger than 45 who received the YFV17D yellow fever vaccine.

Turning to this clonotype: A much larger clonotype is one base distant, so this may be a read error. The chain employs TRBV5-1 and TRBJ2-5, with a weak D call TRBD2 (6 bases). In germline, CDR1 is SGHRS, CDR2 YFSETQ. The CDR3 runs to 14 residues. DNA for the CDR3: TGCGCCAGCAGCTTGGTCGGGAGCGGAGAGACCCTGTACTTC. Amino acids: CASSLVGSGETLYF.

The table lists this clonotype with many counts. This sequence joins TRBV5-1 and TRBJ2-1; no clear D gene. The CDR3 sequence is 15 residues long. Germline V gives CDR1 SGHRS, CDR2 YFSETQ. V was shortened by 0 bases and J by 2 bases, with 9 bases between the two germline ends. CDR3 residues: CASSLDVAAYNEQFF. The CDR3 nucleotides are TGCGCCAGCAGCTTGGATGTAGCTGCCTACAATGAGCAGTTCTTC.

The chain is built from TRBV6-6 and TRBJ2-3, with a weak D call TRBD1 (6 bases). This CDR3 spans 13 amino acids. Trimming shortened V by 11 bases and J by 4 bases, and 16 bases separated the two germline ends. Per germline, CDR1 MNHNY and CDR2 SVGAGI (reference sequence). This CDR3 reads CAGGTGFPDTQYF. CDR3 sequence (DNA): TGTGCCGGCGGTACAGGGTTCCCAGATACGCAGTATTTT.

Ten or more counts support this clonotype. J is TRBJ1-2 and V is TRBV7-2; the D is unclear. Looked up from germline, CDR1 is SGHTA and CDR2 is FQGNSA. V was clipped by 5 bases and J by 0 bases, with 10 bases between them. The CDR3 extends over 14 amino acids. This chain's CDR3 is CASSPRGTNYGYTF. CDR3 nucleotide sequence: TGTGCCAGCAGCCCACGTGGGACTAACTATGGCTACACCTTC.

The chain carries TRBV19 and TRBJ2-2; perhaps TRBD1 as D (6 bases). Trimming cost V 2 bases and J 4 bases, with 14 bases left between them. Germline loops: CDR1 LNHDA, CDR2 SQIVND (reference sequence). There are 16 residues in the CDR3. CDR3 amino acids: CASSISGQRITGELFF. CDR3 DNA sequence: TGTGCCAGTAGTATAAGTGGACAGCGAATCACCGGGGAGCTGTTTTTT. Drawing the rest from reference TRBV19 and TRBJ2-2, the complete variable domain is DGGITQSPKYLFRKEGQNVTLSCEQNLNHDAMYWYRQDPGQGLRLIYYSQIVNDFQKGDIAEGYSVSREKKESFPLTVTSAQKNPTAFYLCASSISGQRITGELFFGEGSRLTVL.

This clonotype was seen at least ten times. The chain uses TRBV12-3 or TRBV12-4 and TRBJ2-3; TRBD1 agrees at 8 bases. The CDR3 sequence is 14 residues long. J was trimmed by 2 bases and V by 4 bases; bases with no gene match: 2. The CDR3 DNA reads TGTGCCAGCAGTTCAGGGGGCCCCACAGATACGCAGTATTTT. It specifies CASSSGGPTDTQYF.

This clonotype was found many times. This chain uses TRBV20-1 with TRBJ2-1; D perhaps matches TRBD2 (5 bases). Germline values: CDR1 DFQATT, CDR2 SNEGSKA (reference sequence). V was cut by 1 base and J by 5 bases, with 9 bases left in between. This CDR3 contains 13 residues. CDR3 sequence reads: CSARGLADNEQFF. The CDR3 DNA reads as TGCAGTGCTAGAGGGCTAGCCGACAATGAGCAGTTCTTC.

The rearrangement uses TRBV11-3 and TRBJ2-1; D might be TRBD2 (5 bases). The CDR3 is 12 amino acids. The V and J ends lost 5 bases and 6 bases respectively, with 8 bases between them. Germline lookup yields CDR1 SGHNT and CDR2 YENEEA. The CDR3 DNA reads as TGTGCCAGCAGCCAACTAGGCAATGAGCAGTTCTTC. Amino acid sequence: CASSQLGNEQFF.

This chain joins TRBV20-1 and TRBJ2-7; 10 bases map to TRBD1. Germline assignment: CDR1 DFQATT and CDR2 SNEGSKA (reference sequence). This CDR3 contains 15 residues. The trim removed 1 base at V and 6 bases at J, leaving 9 bases unmatched. The CDR3 protein is CSARGLDRGLSEQYF. Here the CDR3 DNA reads TGCAGTGCTAGAGGTTTGGACAGGGGGTTGAGCGAGCAGTACTTC.

The chain employs TRBV7-2 and TRBJ2-7; no reliable D call. Germline lookup yields CDR1 SGHTA and CDR2 FQGNSA. Trimming took 1 base from V and 1 from J, leaving 11 bases between them. CDR3 size: 15 residues. The CDR3 region is CASSLEFGYSYEQYF. In DNA, the CDR3 is TGTGCCAGCAGCTTAGAATTTGGATATTCCTACGAGCAGTACTTC.

This clonotype turned up a few times. The V call is TRBV18, the J call TRBJ2-2, with 8 bases fitting TRBD2. The CDR3 contains 16 residues. V shed 3 bases, J shed 4 bases, and the junction held 7 bases outside the gene matches. Germline CDR1 reads KGHSH; CDR2 reads LQKENI. Here the CDR3 DNA reads TGTGCCAGCTCACCTATTTCTAGCGGGTTCACCGGGGAGCTGTTTTTT. Amino acids: CASSPISSGFTGELFF.

This clonotype was counted at least ten times. This chain links TRBV23-1 with TRBJ1-5, with D maybe TRBD1 (6 bases). TRBV23-1 is assigned to the ORF class and has an uncertain function. The ends were cut back, 4 bases at V and 3 bases at J, with 16 bases in the middle. This CDR3 comprises 16 residues. The CDR3 nucleotides read TGCGCCAGCAGTCTAGTGGGGGCAGGGATCAATCAGCCCCAGCATTTT. As protein: CASSLVGAGINQPQHF.

The V call is TRBV28, the J call TRBJ2-1; D possibly uses TRBD1 or TRBD2 (5 bases each). V gave up 1 base and J gave up 8 bases, with 18 bases separating them. The CDR3 contains 16 residues. Per germline, CDR1 MDHEN and CDR2 SYDVKM. The CDR3 is CASSLSPGTRFDEQFF. The CDR3 DNA reads TGTGCCAGCAGTTTATCCCCTGGGACCAGGTTCGATGAGCAGTTCTTC. The variable domain in full, with the rest retrieved from reference TRBV28 and TRBJ2-1, is DVKVTQSSRYLVKRTGEKVFLECVQDMDHENMFWYRQDPGLGLRLIYFSYDVKMKEKGDIPEGYSVSREKKERFSLILESASTNQTSMYLCASSLSPGTRFDEQFFGPGTRLTVL.